The 13 T cell receptor beta chains listed next were all sequenced from one sample in a study of T cell repertoires in cytomegalovirus infection. TCRdb re-called the reads with MiXCR, one entry per CDR3 protein. This table has about 300,000 distinct CDR3 sequences, 9.6% appearing once. The sample comprised PBMCs. These receptors originate from a human donor in good health (CMV status not recorded). Some clones in this sample may be carry-over from other donors' samples.

The chain couples TRBV29-1 to TRBJ1-1, with TRBD1 matching over 7 bases. This CDR3 spans 14 amino acids. J was trimmed by 5 bases and V by 6 bases; bases with no gene match: 12. Germline loops: CDR1 SQVTM, CDR2 ANQGSEA. The CDR3 protein is CSVGGTGVGTEAFF. The CDR3, as DNA: TGCAGCGTCGGGGGTACAGGGGTTGGGACTGAAGCTTTCTTT.

The table lists this clonotype with many counts. The rearrangement uses TRBV7-3 and TRBJ1-1; possible D gene TRBD1, 5 bases. This CDR3 is 14 amino acids long. With 1 base removed from V and 1 base from J, the gap between germline ends came to 7 bases. CDR1 SGHTA and CDR2 FQGTGA come from the germline V gene. The CDR3 region is CASSLIGGNTEAFF. Written as DNA, the CDR3 is TGTGCCAGCAGCTTAATCGGGGGGAACACTGAAGCTTTCTTT.

There are many counts of this clonotype. The genes are TRBV6-2 or TRBV6-3 and TRBJ2-5; the D gene is possibly TRBD1 (5 bases). Germline V gene sequence: CDR1 MNHEY, CDR2 SVGEGT. V gave up 2 bases and J gave up 2 bases, with 9 bases separating them. The CDR3 has 14 amino acids. CDR3 in DNA: TGTGCCAGCAGTTACCAGGGCCGTCAAGAGACCCAGTACTTC. Amino acids: CASSYQGRQETQYF.

This clonotype was observed many times. The rearrangement joins TRBV18 to TRBJ1-1, with D tentatively TRBD1 (5 bases). The ends were cut back, 2 bases at V and 4 bases at J, with 14 bases in the middle. The CDR3 has 15 amino acids. The germline V gene encodes CDR1 KGHSH and CDR2 LQKENI. The CDR3 nucleotides read TGTGCCAGCTCACCAATCCAGTCGAGGGGCACTGAAGCTTTCTTT. It yields the protein CASSPIQSRGTEAFF.

This clonotype was seen repeatedly, ten times or more. This chain links TRBV28 with TRBJ2-7, with TRBD1 matching 8 bases. Trimming cost V 8 bases and J 3 bases; bases outside gene matches: 6. The CDR3 loop spans 13 amino acids. Per germline, CDR1 MDHEN and CDR2 SYDVKM. The CDR3 here is CASRGQDIYEQYV. In DNA, the CDR3 is TGTGCCAGCCGGGGACAGGACATCTACGAGCAGTACGTC.

This clonotype was observed at least ten times. The rearrangement uses TRBV10-3 and TRBJ2-3; 10 bases agree with TRBD2. CDR1 is ENHRY, CDR2 SYGVKD, per germline. The V gene end was trimmed by 6 bases and the J gene end by 4 bases; junction bases not matched to a gene: 7. This CDR3 is built from 15 residues. CDR3 sequence reads: CAIRASGGIADTQYF. CDR3 sequence (DNA): TGTGCCATCAGGGCTAGCGGGGGAATTGCAGATACGCAGTATTTT.

This clonotype was seen ten or more times. This chain joins TRBV7-8 and TRBJ1-1; D unclear. The CDR3 length is 13 residues. Germline lookup yields CDR1 SGHVS and CDR2 FQNEAQ. Trimming took 5 bases from V and 5 from J, leaving 12 bases between them. The CDR3 nucleotides read TGTGCCAGCAGCCCGTCGCTGGGTACTGAAGCTTTCTTT. Residues: CASSPSLGTEAFF.

The chain uses TRBV4-3 and TRBJ1-2, with D possibly TRBD1 on 5 matching bases. Per germline, CDR1 LGHNA and CDR2 YSLEER. The V end lost 3 bases, the J end lost 6 bases, and 20 bases lay between the germline ends. There are 16 residues in the CDR3. The CDR3 spells CASSQQGVGPVDGYTF. The CDR3 DNA reads as TGCGCCAGCAGCCAGCAAGGGGTGGGGCCCGTGGATGGCTACACCTTC.

This clonotype was observed at least ten times. This sequence joins TRBV7-2 and TRBJ2-5; D possibly corresponds to TRBD2 (5 bases). Germline V lookup: CDR1 SGHTA, CDR2 FQGNSA. The V end lost 1 base, the J end lost 6 bases, and 12 bases lay between the germline ends. The CDR3 loop spans 14 amino acids. CDR3 nucleotides: TGTGCCAGCAGCTTAGGAGGGCAGCAGAAGACCCAGTACTTC. Translated, it gives CASSLGGQQKTQYF.

The sample holds many counts of this clonotype. The rearrangement links TRBV20-1 to TRBJ2-7; TRBD1 matches at 7 bases. Germline CDR1 is DFQATT and CDR2 is SNEGSKA (reference sequence). The CDR3 consists of 12 residues. J was trimmed by 2 bases and V by 6 bases; bases with no gene match: 4. This CDR3 reads CSAPGQTYEQYV. The CDR3 nucleotides read TGCAGTGCACCGGGACAGACCTACGAGCAGTACGTC.

Concerning this clonotype itself: This may come from a read error, since a much larger clone is one base off. CDR3 loop: CASSRDRYGHTF. DNA of the CDR3: TGCGCCAGCAGCCGAGACAGATATGGCCACACCTTC. V is TRBV5-1 and J is TRBJ1-2; D may be TRBD1 (5 bases). CDR1 and CDR2 (germline): SGHRS, YFSETQ. The CDR3 has 12 amino acids.

This clonotype was detected ten times or more. V gene TRBV7-9 combines with J gene TRBJ2-3; weak D call: TRBD2 (5 bases). Germline CDR1 and CDR2: SEHNR and FQNEAQ (reference sequence). The V end lost 10 bases, the J end lost 0 bases, and 17 bases lay between the germline ends. CDR3 length: 15 amino acids. CDR3: CATSDVGVSTDTQYF. The CDR3 coding sequence is TGTGCCACCTCAGACGTCGGGGTTAGCACAGATACGCAGTATTTT.

This clonotype was seen more than once but under ten times. CDR3: CASIETGLSTEAFF. For the CDR3, the DNA is TGTGCCAGCATCGAGACAGGGTTGAGCACTGAAGCTTTCTTT. The rearrangement links TRBV12-3 or TRBV12-4 to TRBJ1-1; 7 nucleotides agree with TRBD1. V shed 7 bases and J 4 bases; nucleotides not matched to a gene: 9. The CDR3 sequence is 14 residues long.